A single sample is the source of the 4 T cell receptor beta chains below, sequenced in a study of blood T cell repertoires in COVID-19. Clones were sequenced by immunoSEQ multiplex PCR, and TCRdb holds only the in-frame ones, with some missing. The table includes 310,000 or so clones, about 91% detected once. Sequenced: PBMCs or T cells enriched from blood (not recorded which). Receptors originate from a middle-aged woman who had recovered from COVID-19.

CDR3 in amino acids: CASSEGQGARETQYF. CDR3 bases: TGCGCCAGCAGTGAGGGACAGGGGGCTCGGGAGACCCAGTACTTC. This sequence joins TRBV10-1 and TRBJ2-5; 11 bases align to TRBD1. Per germline, CDR1 WNHNN and CDR2 SYGVQD (reference sequence). Trimming cost V 2 bases and J 5 bases; bases outside gene matches: 4. The CDR3 covers 15 residues.

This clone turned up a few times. This chain's CDR3 is CASSLVSAGGTGELFF. CDR3 in DNA: TGTGCCAGCAGCTTAGTTTCGGCAGGGGGGACCGGGGAGCTGTTTTTT. This chain uses TRBV11-2 with TRBJ2-2, with D possibly being TRBD1 (7 bases). CDR3 length: 16 residues. Trimming pared 1 base from V and 5 bases from J, leaving 14 bases between. Looked up from germline, CDR1 is SGHAT and CDR2 is FQNNGV.

The CDR3 protein is CAIRGERTLTDTQYF. DNA for the CDR3: TGTGCCATCCGGGGGGAGCGGACCCTCACAGATACGCAGTATTTT. V gene TRBV10-3 combines with J gene TRBJ2-3; 7 bases match TRBD2. Germline V gene lookup returns CDR1 ENHRY and CDR2 SYGVKD. The CDR3 contains 15 residues. Germline trimming cut 8 bases from V and 2 bases from J; bases unmatched to any gene: 10.

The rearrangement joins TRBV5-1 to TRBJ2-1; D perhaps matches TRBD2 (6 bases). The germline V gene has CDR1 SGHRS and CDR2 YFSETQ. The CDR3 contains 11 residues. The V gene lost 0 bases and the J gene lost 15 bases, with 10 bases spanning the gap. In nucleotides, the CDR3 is TGCGCCAGCAGCTTGGCGGGGGTGGTGTTCTTC. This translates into CASSLAGVVFF.